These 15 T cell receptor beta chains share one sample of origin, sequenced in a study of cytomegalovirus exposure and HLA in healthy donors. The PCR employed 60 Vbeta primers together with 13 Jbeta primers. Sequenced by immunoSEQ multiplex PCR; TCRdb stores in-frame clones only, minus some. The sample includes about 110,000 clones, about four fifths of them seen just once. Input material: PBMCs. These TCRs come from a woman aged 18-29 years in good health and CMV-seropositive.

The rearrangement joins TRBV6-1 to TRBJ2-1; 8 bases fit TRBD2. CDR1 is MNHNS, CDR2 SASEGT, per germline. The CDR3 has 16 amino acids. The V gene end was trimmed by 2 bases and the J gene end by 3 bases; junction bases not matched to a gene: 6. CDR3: CASSERSAGGYNEQFF. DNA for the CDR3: TGTGCCAGCAGTGAACGAAGTGCGGGGGGCTACAATGAGCAGTTCTTC.

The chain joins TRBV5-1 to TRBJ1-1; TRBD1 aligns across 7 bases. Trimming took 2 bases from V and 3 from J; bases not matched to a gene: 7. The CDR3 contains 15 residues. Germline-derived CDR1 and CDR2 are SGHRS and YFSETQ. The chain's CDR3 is CASSLGQDLYTEAFF. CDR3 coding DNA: TGCGCCAGCAGCTTAGGACAGGACTTGTACACTGAAGCTTTCTTT. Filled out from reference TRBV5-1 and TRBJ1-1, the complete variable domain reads KAGVTQTPRYLIKTRGQQVTLSCSPISGHRSVSWYQQTPGQGLQFLFEYFSETQRNKGNFPGRFSGRQFSNSRSEMNVSTLELGDSALYLCASSLGQDLYTEAFFGQGTRLTVV.

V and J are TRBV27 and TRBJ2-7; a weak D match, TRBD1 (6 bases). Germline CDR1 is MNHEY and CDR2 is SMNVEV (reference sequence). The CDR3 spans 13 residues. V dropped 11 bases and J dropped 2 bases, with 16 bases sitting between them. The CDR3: CAAAKDRPYEQYF. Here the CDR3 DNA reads TGTGCCGCGGCGAAGGACAGACCCTACGAGCAGTACTTC.

This CDR3 reads CASSQEGQGIPDTQYF. The CDR3 region has the DNA TGCGCCAGCAGCCAAGAAGGACAGGGTATCCCAGATACGCAGTATTTT. This chain uses TRBV4-1 with TRBJ2-3, with 8 nucleotides matching TRBD1. V shed 0 bases, J shed 4 bases, and the junction held 6 bases outside the gene matches. CDR1 MGHRA and CDR2 YSYEKL come from the germline V gene. The CDR3 length is 16 residues.

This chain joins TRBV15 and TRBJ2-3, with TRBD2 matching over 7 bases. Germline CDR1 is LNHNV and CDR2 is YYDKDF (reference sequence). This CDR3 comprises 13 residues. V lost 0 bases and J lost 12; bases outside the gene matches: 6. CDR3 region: CATSRDRSGDQYF. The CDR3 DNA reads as TGTGCCACCAGCAGAGATCGAAGCGGGGATCAGTATTTT.

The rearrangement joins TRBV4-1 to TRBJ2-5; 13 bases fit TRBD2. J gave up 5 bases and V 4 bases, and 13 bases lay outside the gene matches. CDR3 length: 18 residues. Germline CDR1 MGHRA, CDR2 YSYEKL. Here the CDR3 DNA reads TGCGCCAGCAGCCGGACCATCGGGACTAGCGGGAATTCGGAGACCCAGTACTTC. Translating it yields CASSRTIGTSGNSETQYF.

Here the CDR3 DNA reads TGTGCCAGCTCCCCACGGGGAGGAGGAAACACCATATATTTT. It specifies CASSPRGGGNTIYF. J is TRBJ1-3 and V is TRBV6-1; D gene ambiguous. Per the germline V gene, CDR1 is MNHNS and CDR2 is SASEGT. The CDR3 is made up of 14 amino acids. Trimming took off 8 bases at V and 4 bases at J, with 15 bases between the two ends.

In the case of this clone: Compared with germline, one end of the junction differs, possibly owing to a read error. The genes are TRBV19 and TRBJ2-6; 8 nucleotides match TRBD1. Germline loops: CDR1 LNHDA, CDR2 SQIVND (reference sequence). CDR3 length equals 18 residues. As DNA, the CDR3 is TGTGCCACTAGTCCCCGGGACAGGCGGGAATCTGGGGCCAACGTCCTGACTTTC. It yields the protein CATSPRDRRESGANVLTF.

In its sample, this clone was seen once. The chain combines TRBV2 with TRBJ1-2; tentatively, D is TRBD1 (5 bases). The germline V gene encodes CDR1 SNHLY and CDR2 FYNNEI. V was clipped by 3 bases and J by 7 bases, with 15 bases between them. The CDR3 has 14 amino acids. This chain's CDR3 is CASSDPRGLGGYTF. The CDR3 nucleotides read TGTGCCAGCAGTGACCCTCGGGGGTTGGGTGGCTACACCTTC.

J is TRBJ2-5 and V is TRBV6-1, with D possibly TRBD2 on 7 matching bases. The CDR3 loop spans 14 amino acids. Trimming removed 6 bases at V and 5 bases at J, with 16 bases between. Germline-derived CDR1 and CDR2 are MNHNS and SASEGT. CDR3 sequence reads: CASSYGGGRETQYF. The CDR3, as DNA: TGTGCCAGCAGCTATGGGGGGGGCCGGGAGACCCAGTACTTC.

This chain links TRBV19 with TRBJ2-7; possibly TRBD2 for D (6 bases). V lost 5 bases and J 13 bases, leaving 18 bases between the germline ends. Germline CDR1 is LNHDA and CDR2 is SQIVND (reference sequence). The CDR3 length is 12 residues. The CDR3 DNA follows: TGTGCCAGTAGTCTACCTCTGCGGGGCCCTTACTTC. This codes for CASSLPLRGPYF. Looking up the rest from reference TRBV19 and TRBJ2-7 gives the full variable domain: DGGITQSPKYLFRKEGQNVTLSCEQNLNHDAMYWYRQDPGQGLRLIYYSQIVNDFQKGDIAEGYSVSREKKESFPLTVTSAQKNPTAFYLCASSLPLRGPYFGPGTRLTVT.

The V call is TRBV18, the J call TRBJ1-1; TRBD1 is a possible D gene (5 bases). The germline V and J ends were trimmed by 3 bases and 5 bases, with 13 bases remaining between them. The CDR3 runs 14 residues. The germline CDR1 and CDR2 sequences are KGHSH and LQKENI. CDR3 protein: CASSPTATPTEAFF. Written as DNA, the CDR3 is TGTGCCAGCTCACCGACAGCTACTCCGACTGAAGCTTTCTTT.

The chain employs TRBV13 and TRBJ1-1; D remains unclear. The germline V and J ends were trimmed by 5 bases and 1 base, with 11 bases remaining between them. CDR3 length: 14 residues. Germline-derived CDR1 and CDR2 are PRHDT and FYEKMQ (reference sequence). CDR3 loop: CASSVMGGNTEAFF. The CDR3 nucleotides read TGTGCCAGCAGCGTTATGGGAGGGAACACTGAAGCTTTCTTT.

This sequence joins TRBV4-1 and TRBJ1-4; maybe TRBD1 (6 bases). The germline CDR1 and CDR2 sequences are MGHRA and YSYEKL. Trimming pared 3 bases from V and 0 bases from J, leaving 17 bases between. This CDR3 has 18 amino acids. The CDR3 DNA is TGCGCCAGCAGCCACCACATCATAACAGGGTCAACTAATGAAAAACTGTTTTTT. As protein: CASSHHIITGSTNEKLFF.

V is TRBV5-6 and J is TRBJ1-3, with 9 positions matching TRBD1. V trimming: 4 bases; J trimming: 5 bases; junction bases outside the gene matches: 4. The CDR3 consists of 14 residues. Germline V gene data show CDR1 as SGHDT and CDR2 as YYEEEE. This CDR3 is CASSRTGDRNTIYF. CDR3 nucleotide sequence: TGTGCCAGCAGCCGGACAGGGGACCGAAACACCATATATTTT.